The clone carrying this T cell receptor beta chain was found once. Its specificity is not known. The length of the CDR3 is 15 residues. Trimming cost V 8 bases and J 7 bases; bases outside gene matches: 13. Per germline, CDR1 LNHDA and CDR2 SQIVND (reference sequence). The table came from immunoSEQ multiplex PCR; TCRdb's copy has only in-frame clones and leaves some out. The repertoire holds roughly 53,000 clones, with approximately 85% as singletons. This entry comes from a study of T cell responses to AZD1222 COVID-19 vaccine. Findings and limits, study-wide: Spike-spanning, vaccine-associated CD4 TCRs were dominant at 160-218 and 743-854. As reported, nearly half of all spike-specific TCRs target variant regions that are unmutated. Samples come after the peak T cell response, not at day 14.

Material: peripheral blood, obtained on day 0 of MenACWY control vaccination. The receptor was isolated from an adult in good health. This chain uses TRBV19 with TRBJ2-1; 8 bases map to TRBD2. The CDR3 DNA follows: TGTGCCAGTTCTGCGGGACCTCGGGGGGGGAATGAGCAGTTCTTC. This codes for CASSAGPRGGNEQFF.